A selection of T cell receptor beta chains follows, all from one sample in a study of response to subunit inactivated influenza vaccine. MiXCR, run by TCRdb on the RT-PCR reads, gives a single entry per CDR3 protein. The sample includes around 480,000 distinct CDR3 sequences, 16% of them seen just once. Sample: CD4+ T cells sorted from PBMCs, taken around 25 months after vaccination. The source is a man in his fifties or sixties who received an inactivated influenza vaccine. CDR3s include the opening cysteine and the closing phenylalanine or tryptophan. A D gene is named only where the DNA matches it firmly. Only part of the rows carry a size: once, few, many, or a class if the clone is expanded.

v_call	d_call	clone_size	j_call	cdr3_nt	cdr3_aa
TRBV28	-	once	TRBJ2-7	TGTGCCAGCAGGAACGGGGGGCAAGGGTTCGAGCAGTACTTC	CASRNGGQGFEQYF
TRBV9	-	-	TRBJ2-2	TGTGCCAGCAGTCGGACATCGAACACCGGGGAGCTGTTTTTT	CASSRTSNTGELFF
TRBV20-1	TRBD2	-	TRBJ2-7	TGCAGTGCTAGAGCAGCGGGAGCGTTCCACGAGCAGTACTTC	CSARAAGAFHEQYF
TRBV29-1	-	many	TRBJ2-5	TGCAGCGCTGGGGACTGGGAGACCCAGTACTTC	CSAGDWETQYF
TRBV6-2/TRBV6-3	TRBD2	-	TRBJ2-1	TGTGCCAGCAGTTACGTACTAGCGGGGCCTGAGCAGTTCTTC	CASSYVLAGPEQFF
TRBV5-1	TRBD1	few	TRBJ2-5	TGCGCCAGCACGAGAAGGACAGGGACGGGGACAGAGACCCAGTACTTC	CASTRRTGTGTETQYF
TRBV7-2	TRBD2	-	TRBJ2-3	TGTGCCAGCACTTTAAATCCGGGACTAGCGGGAGGAGATACGCAGTATTTT	CASTLNPGLAGGDTQYF
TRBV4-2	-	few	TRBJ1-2	TGTGCCAGCAGCCAAGTTTCAGACAGCTATGGCTACACCTTC	CASSQVSDSYGYTF
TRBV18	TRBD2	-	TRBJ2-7	TGTGCCAGCTCACCGACGAGGCTAGCGGGGGGATTAGAGCAGTACTTC	CASSPTRLAGGLEQYF
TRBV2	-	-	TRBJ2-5	TGTGCCAGCAGGCGGCAGGGCGAGGAGACCCAGTACTTC	CASRRQGEETQYF
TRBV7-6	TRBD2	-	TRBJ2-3	TGTGCCAGCAGCAGACGGGGTAGCGGGGCGGGTGTGGGCACAGATACGCAGTATTTT	CASSRRGSGAGVGTDTQYF